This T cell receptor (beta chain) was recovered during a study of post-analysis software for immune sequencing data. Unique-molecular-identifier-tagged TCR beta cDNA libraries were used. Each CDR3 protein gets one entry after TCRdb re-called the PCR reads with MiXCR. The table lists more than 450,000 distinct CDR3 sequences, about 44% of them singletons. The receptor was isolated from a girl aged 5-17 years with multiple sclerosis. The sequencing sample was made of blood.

The chain's CDR3 is CASSPRTRRSGGYTF. The CDR3 DNA follows: TGTGCCAGCTCACCAAGGACCAGGAGGTCGGGTGGCTACACCTTC. The rearrangement joins TRBV18 to TRBJ1-2; D is ambiguous. The CDR3 is made up of 15 amino acids. Between the trimmed V and J ends, which lost 2 bases and 7 bases, there was a span of 17 bases. Germline values: CDR1 KGHSH, CDR2 LQKENI. Full variable domain (missing parts from reference TRBV18 and TRBJ1-2): NAGVMQNPRHLVRRRGQEARLRCSPMKGHSHVYWYRQLPEEGLKFMVYLQKENIIDESGMPKERFSAEFPKEGPSILRIQQVVRGDSAAYFCASSPRTRRSGGYTFGSGTRLTVV.